A selection of T cell receptor beta chains follows, all from one sample in a study of shared T cell receptors in the human thymus. Clones were read by immunoSEQ multiplex PCR, and TCRdb kept only the in-frame ones, dropping some. The repertoire consists of hundreds of thousands of clones, with around 87% occurring once and the leading ten covering over 0.008%. This sample also appeared in a second study, on human thymus T cells.

The material sequenced was thymocytes. The receptors derive from a boy in the first two years of life with a congenital heart defect. The CDR3 runs from the conserved cysteine through the conserved F or W.

V gene	J gene	CDR3 protein
TRBV4-3	TRBJ1-2	CASSQEENYGYTF
TRBV7-2	TRBJ1-1	CASSFRLGGSMNTEAFF
TRBV6-5	TRBJ1-5	CASSSTVESNQPQHF
TRBV28	TRBJ2-6	CASSYWARDTSGANVLTF
TRBV18	TRBJ1-2	CASSPVRDGYTF
TRBV6-5	TRBJ2-7	CASRQGWFHEQYF
TRBV7-2	TRBJ2-1	CASSSLGGEQFF
TRBV29-1	TRBJ1-5	CSVGAGVEPQHF
TRBV28	TRBJ1-1	CASNHPGTGGTEAFF
TRBV28	TRBJ1-5	CASTPWDPGAQHF